This T cell receptor (beta chain) is drawn from a study of regulatory T cells in long-lasting Graves disease. A word on this clonotype: Its antigen is not identified.

Through Arm-PCR of CDR3 regions and iRepertoire HTBI primers, TCR beta libraries were built. TCRdb recomputed calls from the multiplex PCR reads with MiXCR, one row per CDR3 protein. Of about 400,000 distinct CDR3 sequences in the sample, 15% were seen once. Time point denoted: newly diagnosed GD, antithyroid drugs for less than 3 months. Researchers made the TCR library from RNA that was extracted from PBMCs. Study results and caveats: TCR diversity was lower in persistent than newly diagnosed Graves' disease. TRBV28 was favored in persistent disease, as were TRBJ1-2 and TRBJ2-5.

The J segment lost 6 bases and the V segment lost 6 bases, leaving 14 bases of the junction unmatched. This CDR3 comprises 16 residues. Germline V gene data show CDR1 as MNHNS and CDR2 as SASEGT. The sample was also linked to a second study, of T cells in Graves' hyperthyroidism and ophthalmopathy. From that report: In making diagnoses, clinical symptoms, serum thyroxine and TRAb, thyroid ultrasound and orbital computed tomography were all used. Model predictions of ophthalmopathy came a median about 6.3 months before onset.

The receptor comes from a woman aged 40-49 years with Graves disease. Sequencing was performed on peripheral blood mononuclear cells (PBMCs), taken at new diagnosis, from a patient treated with antithyroid drugs. The V call is TRBV6-1, the J call TRBJ2-1, with 7 bases that match TRBD2. The CDR3 protein is CASSTGGRGRGNEQFF. CDR3 DNA: TGTGCCAGCAGCACCGGGGGGAGAGGTAGGGGCAATGAGCAGTTCTTC.